The clone carrying this T cell receptor beta chain was recorded at least ten times. The data originate from a study of T cell repertoires in cytomegalovirus infection. Germline V gene sequence: CDR1 MNHEY, CDR2 SVGEGT. The V end was cut by 4 bases, the J end by 6 bases, with 15 bases between. This CDR3 is built from 14 residues. TCRdb called the reads again in MiXCR, with one record for every CDR3 protein. The table includes roughly 640,000 distinct CDR3 sequences, 20% to 30% detected once. This receptor was identified in a human donor in good health (CMV status not recorded). Some clones in this sample may be carry-over from other donors' samples. The chain employs TRBV6-2 or TRBV6-3 and TRBJ1-2; D not resolved. Sequenced material: CD8+ T cells from PBMCs. This chain's CDR3 is CASSFQDYRDGYTF. Written as DNA, the CDR3 is TGTGCCAGCAGTTTCCAGGACTACCGGGATGGCTACACCTTC.